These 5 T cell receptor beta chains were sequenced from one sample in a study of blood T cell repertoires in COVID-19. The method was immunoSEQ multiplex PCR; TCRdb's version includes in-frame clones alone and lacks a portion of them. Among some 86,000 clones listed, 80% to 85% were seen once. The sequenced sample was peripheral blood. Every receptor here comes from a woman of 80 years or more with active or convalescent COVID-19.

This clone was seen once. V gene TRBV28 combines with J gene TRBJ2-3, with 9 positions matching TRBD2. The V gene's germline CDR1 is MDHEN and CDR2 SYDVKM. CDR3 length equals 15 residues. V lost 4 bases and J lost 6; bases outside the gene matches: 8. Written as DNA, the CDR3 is TGTGCCAGCAGTTCACCGGGACTAGCAGGTGATACGCAGTATTTT. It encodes CASSSPGLAGDTQYF. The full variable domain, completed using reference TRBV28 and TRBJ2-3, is DVKVTQSSRYLVKRTGEKVFLECVQDMDHENMFWYRQDPGLGLRLIYFSYDVKMKEKGDIPEGYSVSREKKERFSLILESASTNQTSMYLCASSSPGLAGDTQYFGPGTRLTVL.

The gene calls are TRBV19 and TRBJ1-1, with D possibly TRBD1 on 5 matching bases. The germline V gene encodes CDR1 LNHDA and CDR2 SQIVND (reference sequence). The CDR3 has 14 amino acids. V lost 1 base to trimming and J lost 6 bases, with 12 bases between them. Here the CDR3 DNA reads TGTGCCAGTAGTATAGTTTGGGGCCAGGCTGAAGCTTTCTTT. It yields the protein CASSIVWGQAEAFF.

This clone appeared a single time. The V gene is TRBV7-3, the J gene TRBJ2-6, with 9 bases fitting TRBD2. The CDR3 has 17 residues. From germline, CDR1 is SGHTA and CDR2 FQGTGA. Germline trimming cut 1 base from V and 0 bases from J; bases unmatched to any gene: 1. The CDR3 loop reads CASSLSGGASGANVLTF. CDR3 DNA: TGTGCCAGCAGCTTAAGCGGGGGGGCCTCTGGGGCCAACGTCCTGACTTTC.

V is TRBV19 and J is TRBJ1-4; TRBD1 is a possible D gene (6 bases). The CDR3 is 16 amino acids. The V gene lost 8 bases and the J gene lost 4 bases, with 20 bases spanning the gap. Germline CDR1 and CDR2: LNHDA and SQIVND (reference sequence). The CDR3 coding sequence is TGTGCCAGTGGCACAGGGTTGGAGCTTGGTAATGAAAAACTGTTTTTT. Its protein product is CASGTGLELGNEKLFF. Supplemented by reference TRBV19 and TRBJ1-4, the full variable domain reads DGGITQSPKYLFRKEGQNVTLSCEQNLNHDAMYWYRQDPGQGLRLIYYSQIVNDFQKGDIAEGYSVSREKKESFPLTVTSAQKNPTAFYLCASGTGLELGNEKLFFGSGTQLSVL.

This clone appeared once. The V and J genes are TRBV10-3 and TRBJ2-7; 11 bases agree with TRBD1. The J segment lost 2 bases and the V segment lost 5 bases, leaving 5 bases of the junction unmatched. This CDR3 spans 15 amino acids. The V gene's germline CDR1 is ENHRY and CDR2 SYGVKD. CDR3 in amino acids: CAISIGTGGTYEQYF. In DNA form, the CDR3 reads TGTGCCATCAGTATAGGGACAGGGGGTACCTACGAGCAGTACTTC.